These T cell receptor beta chains were read from a single sample in a study of OX40 agonist ivuxolimab in advanced cancers. The data were produced by immunoSEQ multiplex PCR, yet TCRdb's version contains in-frame clones alone and is incomplete. This table has 75,000 to 100,000 clones, 70% to 90% appearing once. Material: CD4+ or CD8+ T cells sorted from blood, obtained in a trial of the OX40 agonist ivuxolimab. The receptors shown here come from an adult with an advanced solid tumor such as melanoma, head and neck, liver or kidney cancer. CDR3s include the opening cysteine and the closing phenylalanine or tryptophan. Fields, in order: clone size, D gene, V gene, J gene, CDR3 DNA, CDR3 protein. D genes are given only for firm matches. Only some rows state a clone size, as once, few, many or a class for expanded clones.

.,.,TRBV5-6,TRBJ1-1,TGTGCCAGCAGCGCTAGGGGCGGCACTGAAGCTTTCTTT,CASSARGGTEAFF
.,.,TRBV19,TRBJ1-3,TGTGCCAGTAGTAGGCAGATTACTGGAAACACCATATATTTT,CASSRQITGNTIYF
.,TRBD1,TRBV19,TRBJ2-6,TGTGCCAGTAGTAGGGACAGCGGAGCCGGGGCCAACGTCCTGACTTTC,CASSRDSGAGANVLTF
.,.,TRBV9,TRBJ2-2,TGTGCCAGCAGCCCGAGGGTTATCAACACCGGGGAGCTGTTTTTT,CASSPRVINTGELFF
.,.,TRBV10-3,TRBJ2-7,TGTGCCATCAGTGAAATATTAACCTACGAGCAGTACTTC,CAISEILTYEQYF
.,.,TRBV4-2,TRBJ2-1,TGTGCCAGCAGCCAAGATTGGCAGGCTGCTCGAGAGCAGTTCTTC,CASSQDWQAAREQFF
once,.,TRBV10-3,TRBJ2-7,TGTGCCATCAGTGACTCCCGCAGGGCTCAGTACTTC,CAISDSRRAQYF
.,TRBD2,TRBV2,TRBJ2-3,TGTGCCAGCAGTCCCTCTAGCGGGGGAACAGATACGCAGTATTTT,CASSPSSGGTDTQYF
.,.,TRBV7-2,TRBJ2-7,TGTGCCAGCAGCCACTCCTACGAGCAGTACTTC,CASSHSYEQYF
.,.,TRBV2,TRBJ1-1,TGTGCCAGCATCAGGCAAGGGCTGAACACTGAAGCTTTCTTT,CASIRQGLNTEAFF
.,.,TRBV6-1,TRBJ2-5,TGTGCCAGCAGGATGTGGATTTTGGAGACCCAGTACTTC,CASRMWILETQYF
.,.,TRBV7-3,TRBJ2-6,TGTGCCAGCAGCTTATCAGCGGCTGGGGCCAACGTCCTGACTTTC,CASSLSAAGANVLTF
.,TRBD1,TRBV5-5,TRBJ1-4,TGTGCCAGCACCTGGACAGGGTTTAATGAAAAACTGTTTTTT,CASTWTGFNEKLFF
.,TRBD1,TRBV7-9,TRBJ1-2,TGTGCCAGCAGCTTAGACAGGGGGTCAGATGGCTACACCTTC,CASSLDRGSDGYTF
once,.,TRBV4-1,TRBJ2-1,TGCGCCAGCAGCCAACATACTAGTGGGGGGACCAGCTCCTACAATGAGCAGTTCTTC,CASSQHTSGGTSSYNEQFF
once,.,TRBV4-3,TRBJ1-1,TGCGCCAGCAGCCAAGACCCGGGGGGCCACACTGAAGCTTTCTTT,CASSQDPGGHTEAFF
.,.,TRBV9,TRBJ2-2,TGTGCCAGCAGCGAGACTAGTTGGACCGGGGAGCTGTTTTTT,CASSETSWTGELFF
.,TRBD1,TRBV19,TRBJ2-4,TGTGCCAGTAGTTCGGACAGGGGGAACATTCAGTACTTC,CASSSDRGNIQYF
.,TRBD1,TRBV7-6,TRBJ2-7,TGTGCCAGCAGCTTGGCCGGGACAGGGGGATACGAGCAGTACTTC,CASSLAGTGGYEQYF
.,.,TRBV5-1,TRBJ2-2,TGCGCCAGCAGCTTGGTGGGGGGTTCGAACACCGGGGAGCTGTTTTTT,CASSLVGGSNTGELFF
.,.,TRBV4-2,TRBJ1-1,TGTGCCAGCAGCCAAGCCGAACTGGGCACTGAAGCTTTCTTT,CASSQAELGTEAFF
.,.,TRBV6-5,TRBJ1-5,TGTGCCAGCAGTTACTCGGGGTATCAGCCCCAGCATTTT,CASSYSGYQPQHF
once,TRBD1,TRBV4-1,TRBJ1-2,TGCGCCAGCAGCTTCCCCGGGACAGACTATGGCTACACCTTC,CASSFPGTDYGYTF
once,.,TRBV5-1,TRBJ2-5,TGCGCCAGCAGCTTGTCGGGGCCCCAAGAGACCCAGTACTTC,CASSLSGPQETQYF
.,TRBD1,TRBV6-1,TRBJ1-5,TGTGCCAGCAGTGATGGGGGACAGACGAATCAGCCCCAGCATTTT,CASSDGGQTNQPQHF
.,.,TRBV5-1,TRBJ2-7,TGCGCCAGCAGCTTGGAGATTACCTACGAGCAGTACTTC,CASSLEITYEQYF
few,.,TRBV6-5,TRBJ1-1,TGTGCCAGCAGTTTCCTTGGGAGGGCGAACACTGAAGCTTTCTTT,CASSFLGRANTEAFF
.,.,TRBV29-1,TRBJ2-3,TGCAGCGCACAGAGGGTGGGTTGGGCAGATACGCAGTATTTT,CSAQRVGWADTQYF
.,.,TRBV2,TRBJ1-3,TGTGCCAGCAGTGGGACGGGTGGTGGAACCATATATTTT,CASSGTGGGTIYF
.,.,TRBV6-5,TRBJ2-2,TGTGCCAGCAGCCCGGGAAATGCCGGGGAGCTGTTTTTT,CASSPGNAGELFF
.,.,TRBV18,TRBJ2-7,TGTGCCAGCTCACCGGGGCAGGTAGAATACGAGCAGTACTTC,CASSPGQVEYEQYF
.,.,TRBV7-2,TRBJ1-3,TGTGCCAGCAGCTTCGGACAGAGCTCTGGAAACACCATATATTTT,CASSFGQSSGNTIYF
.,TRBD2,TRBV7-3,TRBJ2-3,TGTGCCAGCAGCTCCCGTAGCGGGGGGTATGATACGCAGTATTTT,CASSSRSGGYDTQYF
.,TRBD1,TRBV2,TRBJ2-5,TGTGCCAGCAGTAAAATGACAGGGGGAGAAGAGACCCAGTACTTC,CASSKMTGGEETQYF
.,.,TRBV15,TRBJ2-3,TGTGCCACCAGCCAGGACCCGCTCCCCACAGATACGCAGTATTTT,CATSQDPLPTDTQYF
few,TRBD1,TRBV7-6,TRBJ2-3,TGTGCCAGCAGCTTATGGACAGGGGGCACAGATACGCAGTATTTT,CASSLWTGGTDTQYF
.,TRBD1,TRBV5-4,TRBJ2-2,TGTGCCAGCAGCTCGGGACAGGACACCGGGGAGCTGTTTTTT,CASSSGQDTGELFF
.,TRBD1,TRBV13,TRBJ2-7,TGTGCCAGCAGCGGGGACAGGGCCTACCTCTCCTACGAGCAGTACTTC,CASSGDRAYLSYEQYF
once,.,TRBV6-1,TRBJ2-2,TGTGCCAGCAGTGAATGGGGGGCTCCGAACACCGGGGAGCTGTTTTTT,CASSEWGAPNTGELFF
.,.,TRBV5-6,TRBJ2-1,TGTGCCAGCAGCCTCACGGGAATTGGGGAATACTACAATGAGCAGTTCTTC,CASSLTGIGEYYNEQFF
.,TRBD2,TRBV9,TRBJ2-5,TGTGCCAGCAGCGTAGCTACGGGAGGAAGCGGCACCAAAACCCAAGAGACCCAGTACTTC,CASSVATGGSGTKTQETQYF
.,.,TRBV7-3,TRBJ1-1,TGTGCCAGCAGCCTCCGAGGAACGGGCACTGAAGCTTTCTTT,CASSLRGTGTEAFF
.,TRBD1,TRBV5-4,TRBJ1-1,TGTGCCAGCAGCCCCGACAGGGGGACCATGAACACTGAAGCTTTCTTT,CASSPDRGTMNTEAFF
.,.,TRBV5-1,TRBJ1-5,TGCGCCAGCAGCTTGGGGGAGTATCAGCCCCAGCATTTT,CASSLGEYQPQHF
.,.,TRBV6-1,TRBJ2-7,TGTGCCAGCAGTTATGGGCGAAGGCAGTACTTC,CASSYGRRQYF
.,.,TRBV11-3,TRBJ1-1,TGTGCCAGCAGCTTGAGGGGAAATACGAACACTGAAGCTTTCTTT,CASSLRGNTNTEAFF
.,.,TRBV6-5,TRBJ1-2,TGTGCCAGCAGTGGGACGGGGACGACCCTATCGAGCTACACCTTC,CASSGTGTTLSSYTF